Listed below are T cell receptor beta chains from one sample, sequenced in a study of cytomegalovirus exposure and HLA in healthy donors. Clones were read by immunoSEQ multiplex PCR, and TCRdb kept only the in-frame ones, dropping some. Here the sample spans 300,000 to 400,000 clones, roughly 90% being singletons. Sample: PBMCs. These receptors all stem from a young man in good health and CMV-seronegative. CDR3s include the opening cysteine and the closing phenylalanine or tryptophan. Fields, in order: V gene, J gene, CDR3 length, CDR3 protein.

V gene: TRBV2; J gene: TRBJ2-5; CDR3 length: 15; CDR3 protein: CASSLAGGVQETQYF
V gene: TRBV11-3; J gene: TRBJ2-2; CDR3 length: 14; CDR3 protein: CASSLGGNTGELFF
V gene: TRBV9; J gene: TRBJ2-1; CDR3 length: 15; CDR3 protein: CASSKGGGTYNEQFF
V gene: TRBV4-3; J gene: TRBJ2-3; CDR3 length: 17; CDR3 protein: CASSQAETSGLTDTQYF
V gene: TRBV21-1; J gene: TRBJ2-1; CDR3 length: 16; CDR3 protein: CASSSPQGRIDNEQFF
V gene: TRBV6-1; J gene: TRBJ1-2; CDR3 length: 15; CDR3 protein: CASSEALLGTYGYTF
V gene: TRBV5-5; J gene: TRBJ2-7; CDR3 length: 15; CDR3 protein: CASSLVAGATYEQYF
V gene: TRBV27; J gene: TRBJ1-5; CDR3 length: 15; CDR3 protein: CASSLSHSVNQPQHF
V gene: TRBV6-5; J gene: TRBJ1-4; CDR3 length: 16; CDR3 protein: CASSFRGGSTNEKLFF
V gene: TRBV7-9; J gene: TRBJ1-1; CDR3 length: 14; CDR3 protein: CATHPKTVNTEAFF
V gene: TRBV2; J gene: TRBJ2-5; CDR3 length: 12; CDR3 protein: CASEGRGETQYF
V gene: TRBV6-1; J gene: TRBJ2-1; CDR3 length: 16; CDR3 protein: CASSEFAGGMYNEQFF
V gene: TRBV2; J gene: TRBJ2-1; CDR3 length: 17; CDR3 protein: CASRAVGAGSSYNEQFF
V gene: TRBV6-5; J gene: TRBJ1-3; CDR3 length: 14; CDR3 protein: CASSVDRAGNTIYF
V gene: TRBV29-1; J gene: TRBJ1-1; CDR3 length: 12; CDR3 protein: CSVSPVNTEAFF
V gene: TRBV7-9; J gene: TRBJ2-7; CDR3 length: 12; CDR3 protein: CASSFSGAEQYF
V gene: TRBV5-1; J gene: TRBJ1-1; CDR3 length: 13; CDR3 protein: CASRDTGGTEAFF
V gene: TRBV4-1; J gene: TRBJ1-1; CDR3 length: 14; CDR3 protein: CASSQLPENTEAFF
V gene: TRBV15; J gene: TRBJ1-5; CDR3 length: 13; CDR3 protein: CATSRDRGQPQHF
V gene: TRBV5-1; J gene: TRBJ1-1; CDR3 length: 15; CDR3 protein: CASSFRDRVGTEAFF
V gene: TRBV5-4; J gene: TRBJ1-4; CDR3 length: 15; CDR3 protein: CASSPQTGNAEKLFF
V gene: TRBV18; J gene: TRBJ2-7; CDR3 length: 14; CDR3 protein: CASSPGLAGEEQYF
V gene: TRBV4-1; J gene: TRBJ2-6; CDR3 length: 20; CDR3 protein: CASSLRTDRGISSGANVLTF
V gene: TRBV2; J gene: TRBJ1-2; CDR3 length: 10; CDR3 protein: CASSLYGYTF